Below, 29 T cell receptor beta chains from the same sample are listed, as sequenced in a study of shared clonotypes between healthy human individuals. Sequencing was performed with immunoSEQ multiplex PCR; in TCRdb, only in-frame clones are kept and a portion is missing. The sample yields more than 900,000 clones, roughly 74% seen once. The sequencing input was memory CD4+ T cells from PBMCs. Documented subset: CD45RA-negative fraction. These receptors were collected from a man in his late teens or twenties in good health. Some clones in this sample may be carry-over from other donors' samples.

The CDR3 coding sequence is TGCGCCAGCAGCTTAGTCCCGGGAGTGGGCTACAATGAGCAGTTCTTC. Translation gives CASSLVPGVGYNEQFF. V is TRBV5-1 and J is TRBJ2-1; weak D call: TRBD2 (6 bases). Germline values: CDR1 SGHRS, CDR2 YFSETQ. The CDR3 totals 16 residues. The V end was cut by 2 bases, the J end by 3 bases, with 15 bases between. The variable domain in full, with the rest retrieved from reference TRBV5-1 and TRBJ2-1, is KAGVTQTPRYLIKTRGQQVTLSCSPISGHRSVSWYQQTPGQGLQFLFEYFSETQRNKGNFPGRFSGRQFSNSRSEMNVSTLELGDSALYLCASSLVPGVGYNEQFFGPGTRLTVL.

The genes are TRBV5-1 and TRBJ2-7; 9 positions match TRBD2. Germline V gives CDR1 SGHRS, CDR2 YFSETQ. V shed 0 bases, J shed 6 bases, and the junction held 13 bases outside the gene matches. This CDR3 has 17 amino acids. The CDR3 nucleotides read TGCGCCAGCAGCTTGGCCTTTAGCGGGAGTTCGGGACGCGAGCAGTACTTC. Translation gives CASSLAFSGSSGREQYF.

This chain connects TRBV28 to TRBJ1-2, with D unresolved. The germline V and J ends were trimmed by 8 bases and 7 bases, with 17 bases remaining between them. The germline CDR1 and CDR2 sequences are MDHEN and SYDVKM. The CDR3 consists of 13 residues. Written as DNA, the CDR3 is TGTGCCAGCCGCTCCACGGGCGCTAGTGGCTACACCTTC. Translated: CASRSTGASGYTF.

This sequence joins TRBV5-1 and TRBJ2-7; TRBD1 matches 9 bases. The CDR3 has 17 amino acids. V dropped 4 bases and J dropped 4; count of bases not matched to a gene: 15. CDR1 is SGHRS, CDR2 YFSETQ, per germline. The CDR3 DNA reads as TGCGCCAGCAGCCCACGCCTGCCTTCGACAGGGGGATACGAGCAGTACTTC. It translates to CASSPRLPSTGGYEQYF.

A few counts support this clone. The V and J genes are TRBV5-1 and TRBJ1-1, with 7 bases fitting TRBD1. From germline, CDR1 is SGHRS and CDR2 YFSETQ. The CDR3 is 15 residues long. V lost 0 bases, J lost 0 bases, and 2 bases stayed unmatched. The CDR3 protein is CASSLAGQMNTEAFF. The CDR3 region has the DNA TGCGCCAGCAGCTTGGCGGGACAGATGAACACTGAAGCTTTCTTT.

This rearrangement joins TRBV4-1 to TRBJ2-2; D ambiguous. Germline-derived CDR1 and CDR2 are MGHRA and YSYEKL. Trimming stripped 0 bases from V and 0 bases from J, with 5 bases between. The CDR3 sequence is 15 residues long. CDR3 residues: CASSQEQTNTGELFF. The CDR3 coding sequence is TGCGCCAGCAGCCAAGAACAGACGAACACCGGGGAGCTGTTTTTT.

The rearrangement uses TRBV11-2 and TRBJ1-2, with 8 bases identical to TRBD1. The trim removed 1 base at V and 3 bases at J, leaving 10 bases unmatched. CDR3 length equals 17 residues. Germline V gene data show CDR1 as SGHAT and CDR2 as FQNNGV. The CDR3 DNA sequence: TGTGCCAGCAGCTTAGCCTGGCGCAGGGGGCGCGACTATGGCTACACCTTC. It is translated as CASSLAWRRGRDYGYTF.

The V call is TRBV6-1, the J call TRBJ1-2, with D possibly being TRBD1 (5 bases). The length of the CDR3 is 13 residues. CDR1 is MNHNS, CDR2 SASEGT, per germline. Trimming stripped 6 bases from V and 2 bases from J, with 10 bases between. CDR3 DNA sequence: TGTGCCAGCAGGAAACAGGTGAACTATGGCTACACCTTC. Amino acid sequence: CASRKQVNYGYTF.

V gene TRBV6-1 combines with J gene TRBJ1-5; TRBD1 might be the D (6 bases). The CDR3 runs 15 residues. V was trimmed by 7 bases and J by 0 bases, leaving 13 bases between them. Germline lookup yields CDR1 MNHNS and CDR2 SASEGT. CDR3 loop: CASTWTVLSNQPQHF. In DNA form, the CDR3 reads TGTGCCAGCACCTGGACAGTCCTTAGCAATCAGCCCCAGCATTTT.

This sequence joins TRBV27 and TRBJ1-6; possible D gene TRBD1, 6 bases. The length of the CDR3 is 15 residues. V lost 4 bases, J lost 10 bases, and 17 bases lay in between. CDR1 is MNHEY, CDR2 SMNVEV, per germline (reference sequence). DNA of the CDR3: TGTGCCAGCAGTTGGACGACAGGCCGGTGGTCACCCCTCCACTTT. It codes for CASSWTTGRWSPLHF.

In this sample, this clone turned up a few times. The J gene is TRBJ1-1, the V gene TRBV10-3; D unresolved. CDR1 is ENHRY, CDR2 SYGVKD, per germline. V was pared by 2 bases and J by 4 bases, with 14 bases between. The CDR3 runs 15 residues. The CDR3 region is CAISERVPTATEAFF. In nucleotides, the CDR3 is TGTGCCATCAGTGAGCGGGTACCCACCGCCACTGAAGCTTTCTTT.

This chain connects TRBV5-1 to TRBJ2-7; 8 bases are a match to TRBD1. The CDR3 totals 15 residues. The germline V gene encodes CDR1 SGHRS and CDR2 YFSETQ. After removal of 4 bases from V and 5 bases from J, the junction contained 11 bases not matched to a gene. CDR3 region: CASSPGQVGSDEQYF. Written as DNA, the CDR3 is TGCGCCAGCAGCCCGGGACAGGTTGGTTCGGACGAGCAGTACTTC.

The chain recombines TRBV5-4 with TRBJ2-3; 13 bases align to TRBD2. The CDR3 extends over 15 amino acids. Germline CDR1 is SGHNT and CDR2 is YYREEE (reference sequence). V was pared by 4 bases and J by 6 bases, with 5 bases of the junction left unmatched. The CDR3 nucleotides are TGTGCCAGCAGCCCGCGGACTAGCGGGAGCGATACGCAGTATTTT. Protein: CASSPRTSGSDTQYF. The variable domain in full, with the rest retrieved from reference TRBV5-4 and TRBJ2-3, is ETGVTQSPTHLIKTRGQQVTLRCSSQSGHNTVSWYQQALGQGPQFIFQYYREEENGRGNFPPRFSGLQFPNYSSELNVNALELDDSALYLCASSPRTSGSDTQYFGPGTRLTVL.

The chain joins TRBV6-4 to TRBJ2-3, with D perhaps TRBD1 (6 bases). Deletions cut 8 bases from V and 0 bases from J, with 18 bases between. Looked up from germline, CDR1 is MRHNA and CDR2 is SNTAGT. The CDR3 consists of 16 residues. CDR3 loop: CASGQQGGRSTDTQYF. In DNA form, the CDR3 reads TGTGCCAGCGGCCAACAGGGTGGTAGGAGCACAGATACGCAGTATTTT.

The V call is TRBV7-8, the J call TRBJ2-3, with TRBD2 identical over 7 bases. This CDR3 contains 14 residues. Germline loops: CDR1 SGHVS, CDR2 FQNEAQ. The junction had 8 bases not matched to a gene; V was cut back by 4 bases and J by 7 bases. As DNA, the CDR3 is TGTGCCAGCAGCTCCTTAAGCGGGACTTATACGCAGTATTTT. This codes for CASSSLSGTYTQYF.

This rearrangement joins TRBV4-3 to TRBJ1-2; no clear D gene. This CDR3 region has 14 residues. V lost 3 bases and J lost 5, with 13 bases in between. CDR1 is LGHNA and CDR2 is YSLEER in the germline V gene. The CDR3, as DNA: TGCGCCAGCAGCCATCAAACCGGGGATTATGGCTACACCTTC. It encodes CASSHQTGDYGYTF.

For this clone: A far larger clone is off by one base, so a read error is likely. Additional DNA sequences in this sample encode the identical CDR3. The chain employs TRBV30 and TRBJ2-5; D is undetermined. The germline CDR1 and CDR2 sequences are GTSNPN and SVGIG (reference sequence). This CDR3 region has 13 residues. The CDR3 loop is CAWNRVLQETQYF. The CDR3 DNA sequence: TGCGCCTGGAACAGAGTCCTTCAAGAGACCCAGTACTTC.

With regard to this clone: In the same sample, other DNA sequences code for this CDR3. CDR3 protein: CSGGRDTEAFF. The CDR3 coding sequence is TGCAGTGGTGGCAGGGACACTGAAGCTTTCTTT. The chain links TRBV20-1 to TRBJ1-1, with a possible D match to TRBD1 (5 bases). The CDR3 has 11 residues. V was clipped by 7 bases and J by 3 bases, with 9 bases between them. Germline assignment: CDR1 DFQATT and CDR2 SNEGSKA (reference sequence).

Of note for this clone: Since a much larger clone is just one base distant, this may be a read error. The same CDR3 arises from other DNA sequences in this sample as well. The V call is TRBV11-3, the J call TRBJ2-2, with TRBD1 as a possible D gene (5 bases). Trimming shortened V by 3 bases and J by 6 bases, and 5 bases separated the two germline ends. From germline, CDR1 is SGHNT and CDR2 YENEEA. The CDR3 has 12 amino acids. CDR3 protein: CASSLGPGELFF. The CDR3 coding sequence is TGTGCCAGCAGCTTGGGGCCCGGGGAGCTGTTTTTT.

The chain joins TRBV7-3 to TRBJ1-2, with D perhaps TRBD1 (6 bases). Trimming removed 5 bases at V and 2 bases at J, with 15 bases between. The CDR3 consists of 15 residues. Looked up from germline, CDR1 is SGHTA and CDR2 is FQGTGA. The CDR3 loop is CASSPMGGGNYGYTF. The CDR3 DNA is TGTGCCAGCAGCCCAATGGGGGGCGGCAACTATGGCTACACCTTC. The variable domain in full, with the rest retrieved from reference TRBV7-3 and TRBJ1-2, is GAGVSQTPSNKVTEKGKYVELRCDPISGHTALYWYRQSLGQGPEFLIYFQGTGAADDSGLPNDRFFAVRPEGSVSTLKIQRTERGDSAVYLCASSPMGGGNYGYTFGSGTRLTVV.

V is TRBV30 and J is TRBJ2-3; D call uncertain. Germline CDR1 GTSNPN, CDR2 SVGIG (reference sequence). The V end lost 5 bases, the J end lost 0 bases, and 9 bases lay between the germline ends. The length of the CDR3 is 13 residues. The CDR3 here is CAWQSSSTDTQYF. In DNA form, the CDR3 reads TGTGCCTGGCAGTCCTCTAGCACAGATACGCAGTATTTT.

The sample holds many counts of this clone. The chain uses TRBV6-6 and TRBJ2-7; no clear D. Per germline, CDR1 MNHNY and CDR2 SVGAGI (reference sequence). CDR3 size: 11 residues. V was trimmed by 2 bases and J by 7 bases, leaving 6 bases between them. In DNA form, the CDR3 reads TGTGCCAGCAGTTACGTACGGGAGCAGTACTTC. Translation gives CASSYVREQYF.

The chain carries TRBV7-9 and TRBJ2-7; 7 positions agree with TRBD2. With V trimmed by 8 bases and J by 4 bases, 2 bases remained unmatched. The CDR3 length is 11 residues. CDR1 is SEHNR, CDR2 FQNEAQ, per germline (reference sequence). The CDR3 sequence: CASAGVYEQYF. DNA for the CDR3: TGTGCCAGCGCGGGGGTGTACGAGCAGTACTTC.

The gene calls are TRBV2 and TRBJ2-1, with D possibly TRBD1 on 5 matching bases. The CDR3 has 12 amino acids. Trimming took 3 bases from V and 15 from J, leaving 15 bases between them. Germline V CDR1 and CDR2: SNHLY, FYNNEI. CDR3 amino acids: CASSEAGRGRFF. The CDR3, as DNA: TGTGCCAGCAGTGAGGCAGGGCGAGGTCGGTTCTTC. The whole variable domain, filled in from reference TRBV2 and TRBJ2-1, reads EPEVTQTPSHQVTQMGQEVILRCVPISNHLYFYWYRQILGQKVEFLVSFYNNEISEKSEIFDDQFSVERPDGSNFTLKIRSTKLEDSAMYFCASSEAGRGRFFGPGTRLTVL.

The chain carries TRBV21-1 and TRBJ2-7; the listed D gene, TRBD2, was not tested against the DNA. TRBV21-1 is a pseudogene locus. The length of the CDR3 is 13 residues. The CDR3 DNA follows: TGTGCCAGCAGCAAAGGGGTCGGGTACGAGCAGTACTTC. Its translation: CASSKGVGYEQYF.

This clone was picked up many times. This chain uses TRBV5-1 with TRBJ2-5; D gene ambiguous. CDR3 length: 15 amino acids. Germline assignment: CDR1 SGHRS and CDR2 YFSETQ. The germline V and J ends were trimmed by 0 bases and 3 bases, with 12 bases remaining between them. The CDR3 DNA sequence: TGCGCCAGCAGCTTGGCCCCACAGTTAGAAGAGACCCAGTACTTC. This gives the protein CASSLAPQLEETQYF.

The rearrangement uses TRBV27 and TRBJ2-7; D perhaps matches TRBD2 (8 bases). With 6 bases removed from V and 4 bases from J, the gap between germline ends came to 16 bases. The CDR3 totals 14 residues. CDR1 and CDR2 (germline): MNHEY, SMNVEV (reference sequence). This chain's CDR3 is CASSEGAGGYEQYF. DNA for the CDR3: TGTGCCAGCAGCGAGGGGGCGGGAGGATACGAGCAGTACTTC.

The chain carries TRBV19 and TRBJ1-1; TRBD1 is a possible D gene (6 bases). Germline assignment: CDR1 LNHDA and CDR2 SQIVND (reference sequence). There are 14 residues in the CDR3. V lost 5 bases and J lost 0, with 10 bases in between. The CDR3 protein is CASSEDRMNTEAFF. The CDR3 region has the DNA TGTGCCAGTAGTGAGGACAGAATGAACACTGAAGCTTTCTTT.

A word on this clone: A far larger clone is a single base away, which makes a read error likely. In DNA form, the CDR3 reads TGCAGCGCCCGGGACAACCAAGAGGCCCAGTACTTC. It encodes CSARDNQEAQYF. The chain couples TRBV29-1 to TRBJ2-5, with a possible D match to TRBD1 (6 bases). Germline V gene data show CDR1 as SQVTM and CDR2 as ANQGSEA. CDR3 length: 12 residues. The full variable domain, its missing parts supplied by reference TRBV29-1 and TRBJ2-5, is SAVISQKPSRDICQRGTSLTIQCQVDSQVTMMFWYRQQPGQSLTLIATANQGSEATYESGFVIDKFPISRPNLTFSTLTVSNMSPEDSSIYLCSARDNQEAQYFGPGTRLLVL.